These T cell receptor beta chains were read from a single sample in a study of cytomegalovirus exposure and HLA in healthy donors. Some clones are missing from TCRdb's copy, which holds only in-frame ones; the method was immunoSEQ multiplex PCR. The table has roughly 180,000 clones, more than 65% seen once; the top ten hold over 2%. The sample comprised PBMCs. The receptors derive from a woman aged 25 to 39 in good health and CMV-seropositive. Each CDR3 is given with its conserved first and last residue. D genes are given only for firm matches. Only some rows state a clone size, as once, few, many or a class for expanded clones.

J,size,D,V,CDR3,DNA
TRBJ1-3,.,.,TRBV4-1,CASSQDQKTIYF,TGCGCCAGCAGCCAAGACCAGAAGACCATATATTTT
TRBJ1-3,.,TRBD1,TRBV9,CASSVGGTGSGNTIYF,TGTGCCAGCAGCGTCGGTGGGACAGGCTCTGGAAACACCATATATTTT
TRBJ2-7,few,TRBD2,TRBV7-2,CASSLVGAGRGRVEQYF,TGTGCCAGCAGCTTAGTAGGGGCCGGGCGGGGGAGGGTCGAGCAGTACTTC
TRBJ1-2,.,.,TRBV21-1,CASSTRDTRNYGYTF,TGTGCCAGCAGCACCCGGGACACTCGTAACTATGGCTACACCTTC
TRBJ1-3,.,.,TRBV5-1,CASSPRGSVSGNTIYF,TGCGCCAGCAGCCCCAGGGGCTCCGTCTCTGGAAACACCATATATTTT
TRBJ1-1,.,TRBD1,TRBV19,CASSIDRVNTEAFF,TGTGCCAGTAGTATTGACAGGGTAAACACTGAAGCTTTCTTT
TRBJ1-5,.,TRBD1,TRBV5-5,CASSPGTGKSNQPQHF,TGTGCCAGCAGCCCTGGGACAGGGAAGAGCAATCAGCCCCAGCATTTT
TRBJ2-6,few,.,TRBV19,CASSDQTTGANVLTF,TGTGCCAGTAGTGACCAGACAACTGGGGCCAACGTCCTGACTTTC
TRBJ1-6,.,TRBD1,TRBV11-3,CASSLALAGQGRRPPLHF,TGTGCCAGCAGCTTAGCCCTAGCGGGACAGGGGAGGCGGCCACCCCTCCACTTT
TRBJ2-1,.,.,TRBV7-2,CASSPEWASEQFF,TGTGCCAGCAGCCCAGAGTGGGCTAGCGAGCAGTTCTTC
TRBJ2-7,.,.,TRBV4-2,CASSQDPDSYSYEQYF,TGTGCCAGCAGCCAAGATCCGGACTCATACTCCTACGAGCAGTACTTC
TRBJ1-2,few,.,TRBV11-2,CASSLGRALGRDYGYTF,TGTGCCAGCAGCTTGGGCAGGGCCCTCGGGCGTGACTATGGCTACACCTTC
TRBJ1-2,.,.,TRBV6-1,CASSRVGDGYTF,TGTGCCAGCAGCAGGGTTGGGGATGGCTACACCTTC
TRBJ1-3,.,.,TRBV6-6,CASSYVISSGNTIYF,TGTGCCAGCAGTTACGTCATTAGCTCTGGAAACACCATATATTTT
TRBJ2-1,.,TRBD2,TRBV9,CASSVGTSGAYNEQFF,TGTGCCAGCAGCGTAGGGACTAGCGGAGCCTACAATGAGCAGTTCTTC
TRBJ1-2,.,TRBD1,TRBV6-6,CASTAGGYGYTF,TGTGCCAGCACCGCAGGGGGCTATGGCTACACCTTC
TRBJ2-3,.,.,TRBV7-6,CASSSPPGVRTDTQYF,TGTGCCAGCAGCTCCCCCCCGGGGGTACGCACAGATACGCAGTATTTT
TRBJ1-1,once,.,TRBV11-3,CASSSPGNTEAFF,TGTGCCAGCAGCTCGCCGGGGAACACTGAAGCTTTCTTT